The 17 T cell receptor beta chains listed next were all sequenced from one sample in a study of T cell responses to AZD1222 COVID-19 vaccine. Repertoires were generated with immunoSEQ multiplex PCR, while TCRdb's copy carries only in-frame clones and drops some. Among about 150,000 clones, about 90% were seen once, and the ten largest hold around 1.3%. Source: peripheral blood, taken on day 0 of AZD1222 vaccination. The source of these receptors is an adult in good health.

This chain uses TRBV19 with TRBJ2-2; D perhaps matches TRBD1 (5 bases). The ends were cut back, 1 base at V and 2 bases at J, with 11 bases in the middle. The CDR3 totals 16 residues. Germline CDR1 and CDR2: LNHDA and SQIVND (reference sequence). CDR3 coding DNA: TGTGCCAGTAGTATAGGTCGCCAGGGTAACACCGGGGAGCTGTTTTTT. It specifies CASSIGRQGNTGELFF.

The J gene is TRBJ1-2, the V gene TRBV10-3, with TRBD1 as a possible D gene (5 bases). The germline gives CDR1 ENHRY, CDR2 SYGVKD. The CDR3 sequence is 13 residues long. Trimming shortened V by 4 bases and J by 2 bases, and 8 bases separated the two germline ends. The CDR3 DNA reads TGTGCCATCAGTGCAGGGTTAAACTATGGCTACACCTTC. Translation gives CAISAGLNYGYTF.

In this sample, this clone turned up once. V is TRBV9 and J is TRBJ2-5; 8 nucleotides line up with TRBD2. V dropped 5 bases and J dropped 4; count of bases not matched to a gene: 4. The V gene's germline CDR1 is SGDLS and CDR2 YYNGEE. The CDR3 has 13 residues. This CDR3 is CASSARGGETQYF. DNA of the CDR3: TGTGCCAGCAGTGCTCGGGGGGGAGAGACCCAGTACTTC.

The rearrangement joins TRBV2 to TRBJ1-1; D is ambiguous. Germline loops: CDR1 SNHLY, CDR2 FYNNEI. This CDR3 contains 13 residues. V was clipped by 3 bases and J by 5 bases, with 10 bases between them. The CDR3 sequence is CASSEVAGTEAFF. DNA for the CDR3: TGTGCCAGCAGTGAGGTGGCGGGAACTGAAGCTTTCTTT.

The gene calls are TRBV30 and TRBJ1-1; D ambiguous. V lost 1 base and J lost 0, with 6 bases in between. The CDR3 spans 13 residues. CDR1 and CDR2 (germline): GTSNPN, SVGIG (reference sequence). CDR3: CAWSGTLNTEAFF. CDR3 DNA: TGTGCCTGGAGTGGGACCCTGAACACTGAAGCTTTCTTT.

J is TRBJ2-1 and V is TRBV5-1, with D maybe TRBD1 (6 bases). CDR3 size: 13 residues. Looked up from germline, CDR1 is SGHRS and CDR2 is YFSETQ. Trimming cost V 7 bases and J 9 bases, with 17 bases left between them. CDR3 DNA sequence: TGCGCCAGCTCCACAGGGTACAGCGGTGAGCAGTTCTTC. It specifies CASSTGYSGEQFF.

The genes are TRBV29-1 and TRBJ2-4; TRBD1 might be the D (6 bases). The germline V gene encodes CDR1 SQVTM and CDR2 ANQGSEA. This CDR3 has 14 residues. Trimming cost V 5 bases and J 3 bases, with 14 bases left between them. The DNA of the CDR3 is TGCAGCGTTACCCCTCAGGGGAACAAAAACATTCAGTACTTC. Encoded protein: CSVTPQGNKNIQYF.

The chain employs TRBV19 and TRBJ2-5; 7 nucleotides agree with TRBD1. Germline V lookup: CDR1 LNHDA, CDR2 SQIVND (reference sequence). This CDR3 comprises 14 residues. Trimming removed 5 bases from V and 5 bases from J; junction bases left unmatched: 8. The CDR3 sequence is CASSEDRVRETQYF. The DNA of the CDR3 is TGTGCCAGTAGTGAAGACAGGGTACGGGAGACCCAGTACTTC.

The rearrangement uses TRBV19 and TRBJ1-5; 7 bases line up with TRBD1. The CDR3 extends over 14 amino acids. Germline CDR1 reads LNHDA; CDR2 reads SQIVND (reference sequence). Germline trimming cut 6 bases from V and 2 bases from J; bases unmatched to any gene: 4. The CDR3 protein is CASSRGQGNQPQHF. Here the CDR3 DNA reads TGTGCCAGTAGCCGAGGACAGGGCAATCAGCCCCAGCATTTT.

The V call is TRBV6-1, the J call TRBJ1-1, with D hard to call. This CDR3 comprises 11 residues. Between the trimmed V and J ends, which lost 5 bases and 11 bases, there was a span of 12 bases. CDR1 and CDR2 (germline): MNHNS, SASEGT. CDR3 bases: TGTGCCAGCAGTCCGGGATCGAGGGCTTTCTTT. It codes for CASSPGSRAFF.

J is TRBJ1-1 and V is TRBV4-1; no definite D call. CDR1 MGHRA and CDR2 YSYEKL come from the germline V gene. The CDR3 totals 15 residues. The V end was cut by 3 bases, the J end by 2 bases, with 13 bases between. This chain's CDR3 is CASSQEGRENTEAFF. CDR3 nucleotide sequence: TGCGCCAGCAGCCAGGAAGGGAGAGAAAACACTGAAGCTTTCTTT.

As DNA, the CDR3 is TGTGCCAGCAGCTTCGAAGAGGGGATAGGAAAAGAGCAGTACTTC. Translating gives CASSFEEGIGKEQYF. This chain uses TRBV7-9 with TRBJ2-7; either TRBD1 or TRBD2 may fit D (5 bases each). The CDR3 runs 15 residues. Trimming cost V 3 bases and J 7 bases, with 19 bases left between them. CDR1 is SEHNR, CDR2 FQNEAQ, per germline (reference sequence).

The chain carries TRBV15 and TRBJ2-2; 10 bases agree with TRBD1. V lost 9 bases to trimming and J lost 6 bases; unmatched junction nucleotides: 10. Looked up from germline, CDR1 is LNHNV and CDR2 is YYDKDF (reference sequence). The CDR3 totals 15 residues. The CDR3 region is CATGAGTGEAGELFF. As DNA, the CDR3 is TGTGCCACTGGAGCCGGGACAGGGGAAGCCGGGGAGCTGTTTTTT.

The chain is built from TRBV6-5 and TRBJ1-1; the match to TRBD1 covers 9 bases. CDR1 is MNHEY, CDR2 SVGAGI, per germline. The length of the CDR3 is 13 residues. J was trimmed by 5 bases and V by 5 bases; bases with no gene match: 3. The CDR3 sequence is CASSQTGGTEAFF. DNA for the CDR3: TGTGCCAGCAGTCAGACAGGGGGAACTGAAGCTTTCTTT.

The chain uses TRBV13 and TRBJ1-6, with a tentative D call TRBD1 (6 bases). The CDR3 spans 18 residues. V dropped 5 bases and J dropped 0 bases, with 17 bases sitting between them. Germline V gene sequence: CDR1 PRHDT, CDR2 FYEKMQ (reference sequence). CDR3 loop: CASSPRTEPSSYNSPLHF. The CDR3 DNA reads TGTGCCAGCAGCCCCCGGACAGAACCGAGCTCCTATAATTCACCCCTCCACTTT.

The genes are TRBV27 and TRBJ1-5, with TRBD1 identical over 9 bases. The CDR3 length is 14 residues. With V trimmed by 6 bases and J by 5 bases, 5 bases remained unmatched. Germline CDR1 reads MNHEY; CDR2 reads SMNVEV (reference sequence). CDR3 protein: CASRPGQGDQPQHF. In nucleotides, the CDR3 is TGTGCCAGCAGGCCGGGACAGGGTGATCAGCCCCAGCATTTT.

This chain links TRBV10-3 with TRBJ2-5; D possibly corresponds to TRBD1 (5 bases). The CDR3 consists of 11 residues. Germline V gene sequence: CDR1 ENHRY, CDR2 SYGVKD. V was shortened by 10 bases and J by 5 bases, with 11 bases between the two germline ends. The CDR3 loop reads CATKGNETQYF. CDR3 coding DNA: TGTGCCACCAAGGGGAATGAGACCCAGTACTTC.